The source of this TCR beta chain is a study of Ad26.COV2.S vaccination and SARS-CoV-2 variants. General study points: Reported findings describe substantial breadth in spike-specific CD8+ and CD4+ T cell responses following vaccination. Recipients of either vaccine or placebo displayed similar breadth of non-spike TCRs. Spike-specific TCR breadth ran higher among vaccine recipients than placebo recipients.

Data came from immunoSEQ multiplex PCR; TCRdb stores just in-frame clones and leaves some out. The top ten hold 2% to 2.5% of the sample, which has roughly 320,000 clones, about 82% seen once. The germline V gene has CDR1 SGHRS and CDR2 YFSETQ. V gave up 3 bases and J gave up 0 bases, with 6 bases separating them. The CDR3 runs to 13 residues. Regarding this clone: Its matching antigen is unknown. The sample contains more than one DNA sequence encoding this CDR3.

Stated treatment: some 20 received Ad26.COV2.S at low or high dose, single or two shots; several received placebo; per-sample allocation not given. The samples date from day 63 after the first vaccine or placebo injection. Participants' vaccine, an Ad26 vector, delivered Wuhan-strain SARS-CoV-2 spike. The chain is built from TRBV5-1 and TRBJ1-1; D ambiguous. This receptor was obtained from a person aged 18-60 years who received the Ad26.COV2.S COVID-19 vaccine or a placebo. Sequencing was performed on peripheral blood, taken in a trial of Ad26.COV2.S vaccine versus placebo. The CDR3 region has the DNA TGCGCCAGCAGCTCTGGAGTGAACACTGAAGCTTTCTTT. Residues: CASSSGVNTEAFF.